One T cell receptor beta chain is described in this entry. Its antigen is not known. With 3 bases removed from V and 4 bases from J, the gap between germline ends came to 3 bases. The CDR3 contains 11 residues. Per the germline V gene, CDR1 is MNHEY and CDR2 is SMNVEV (reference sequence). The table came from immunoSEQ multiplex PCR; TCRdb's copy has only in-frame clones and leaves some out. Of fewer than 30,000 clones in the sample, more than 85% were seen once. This sample is drawn from a study of T cell responses to AZD1222 COVID-19 vaccine. Points from the study as a whole: The CD4 TCRs associated with vaccination extended across spike and predominated at 160-218 and 743-854. It was only five to seven AZD1222 recipients who were seropositive at baseline. Most donors were white British, females outnumbered males, and clonal diversity was possibly underestimated.

The sequence was obtained from an adult in good health. V usage is TRBV27 and J usage is TRBJ2-5; the D is unclear. The specimen comprised peripheral blood, sampled on day 0 of AZD1222 vaccination. The CDR3 here is CASSLGETQYF. Written as DNA, the CDR3 is TGTGCCAGCAGTTTGGGAGAGACCCAGTACTTC.